Below are 20 T cell receptor beta chains sequenced from a single sample in a study of cytomegalovirus exposure and HLA in healthy donors. PCR used 60 Vbeta primers and 13 Jbeta primers. Here immunoSEQ multiplex PCR was the method, and the copy in TCRdb shows in-frame clones only, minus some. Found here are 150,000 to 200,000 clones, about 80% of them singletons; the top ten hold about a tenth. The sample taken for sequencing was PBMCs. All receptors derive from a man aged 18-30 years in good health and CMV-seropositive.

J is TRBJ2-5 and V is TRBV21-1; the table's D call of TRBD2 was not tested on the DNA. TRBV21-1 is noted as a pseudogene. This CDR3 has 15 residues. The CDR3 bases are TGTGCCAGCAGACCCCCCGGCCGGGGATACGAGACCCAGTACTTC. This sequence encodes CASRPPGRGYETQYF.

The gene calls are TRBV19 and TRBJ1-1; tentative D call: TRBD1 (6 bases). Deletions cut 5 bases from V and 0 bases from J, with 10 bases between. The V gene's germline CDR1 is LNHDA and CDR2 SQIVND (reference sequence). The CDR3 extends over 14 amino acids. The DNA for the CDR3 is TGTGCCAGTAGTGTGTGGGACATGAACACTGAAGCTTTCTTT. It yields the protein CASSVWDMNTEAFF.

The chain joins TRBV10-2 to TRBJ2-3; possibly TRBD2 for D (7 bases). The V gene lost 4 bases and the J gene lost 6 bases, with 14 bases spanning the gap. Per germline, CDR1 WSHSY and CDR2 SAAADI. The CDR3 length is 14 residues. The CDR3, as DNA: TGCGCCAGCAGTGCGGTGGGGGGGCCGGATACGCAGTATTTT. Its translation: CASSAVGGPDTQYF.

The V gene is TRBV7-6, the J gene TRBJ2-5; D is possibly TRBD1 (6 bases). With 4 bases removed from V and 5 bases from J, the gap between germline ends came to 20 bases. This CDR3 contains 16 residues. Germline assignment: CDR1 SGHVS and CDR2 FNYEAQ. The DNA for the CDR3 is TGTGCCAGCAGCTCTGCCCTGACAGGCGGCGCTGAGACCCAGTACTTC. It specifies CASSSALTGGAETQYF.

The rearrangement uses TRBV5-6 and TRBJ2-1; no reliable D call. V lost 2 bases, J lost 2 bases, and 14 bases lay in between. Germline V gene lookup returns CDR1 SGHDT and CDR2 YYEEEE. The CDR3 has 16 amino acids. CDR3 DNA: TGTGCCAGCAGCTTTCTGACGGCAGACACCTACAATGAGCAGTTCTTC. The encoded protein is CASSFLTADTYNEQFF.

The chain recombines TRBV4-2 with TRBJ2-1; possible D gene TRBD2, 5 bases. From germline, CDR1 is LGHNA and CDR2 YNFKEQ. The CDR3 totals 16 residues. V was shortened by 2 bases and J by 4 bases, with 15 bases between the two germline ends. The chain's CDR3 is CASSQSNGGRYNEQFF. CDR3 coding DNA: TGTGCCAGCAGCCAATCTAACGGAGGTCGGTACAATGAGCAGTTCTTC.

The chain is built from TRBV28 and TRBJ1-5; D is unclear. V dropped 5 bases and J dropped 4 bases, with 9 bases sitting between them. This CDR3 contains 13 residues. The germline V gene encodes CDR1 MDHEN and CDR2 SYDVKM. CDR3: CASSPRGNQPQHF. The CDR3 region has the DNA TGTGCCAGCAGTCCCCGGGGTAATCAGCCCCAGCATTTT. The whole variable domain, remainder taken from reference TRBV28 and TRBJ1-5, is DVKVTQSSRYLVKRTGEKVFLECVQDMDHENMFWYRQDPGLGLRLIYFSYDVKMKEKGDIPEGYSVSREKKERFSLILESASTNQTSMYLCASSPRGNQPQHFGDGTRLSIL.

This clone was picked up a small number of times. The chain links TRBV9 to TRBJ2-4; TRBD1 is a possible D gene (5 bases). Trimming removed 3 bases from V and 3 bases from J, with 22 bases in between. The germline CDR1 and CDR2 sequences are SGDLS and YYNGEE. The CDR3 totals 18 residues. The CDR3 nucleotides are TGTGCCAGCAGCGGCCGGACAAAAGACCCAAAACTCAAAAACATTCAGTACTTC. Encoded protein: CASSGRTKDPKLKNIQYF.

This chain connects TRBV7-9 to TRBJ2-1; possibly TRBD2 for D (6 bases). Germline V lookup: CDR1 SEHNR, CDR2 FQNEAQ (reference sequence). The CDR3 extends over 14 amino acids. Trimming stripped 5 bases from V and 7 bases from J, with 15 bases between. CDR3 residues: CASSRRDSRNEQFF. The DNA for the CDR3 is TGTGCCAGCAGCAGACGGGACTCGAGGAATGAGCAGTTCTTC.

CDR3 amino acids: CASSLGQGAGGTEAFF. The CDR3 DNA reads TGCGCCAGCAGCTTGGGGCAGGGGGCAGGGGGGACTGAAGCTTTCTTT. The chain combines TRBV5-1 with TRBJ1-1; 8 bases align to TRBD1. The V gene's germline CDR1 is SGHRS and CDR2 YFSETQ. This CDR3 is 16 amino acids long. J gave up 5 bases and V 0 bases, and 9 bases lay outside the gene matches.

The V call is TRBV10-3, the J call TRBJ2-7; D is perhaps TRBD2 (6 bases). The CDR3 has 15 amino acids. CDR1 and CDR2 (germline): ENHRY, SYGVKD. V was pared by 10 bases and J by 4 bases, with 23 bases between. CDR3 amino acids: CATASSWDSPYEQYF. In nucleotides, the CDR3 is TGTGCCACCGCTAGTTCCTGGGACTCACCTTACGAGCAGTACTTC.

This sequence joins TRBV10-3 and TRBJ1-1; 10 nucleotides align to TRBD1. The CDR3 covers 14 residues. V dropped 6 bases and J dropped 4; count of bases not matched to a gene: 5. Germline V lookup: CDR1 ENHRY, CDR2 SYGVKD. For the CDR3, the DNA is TGTGCCATCAGCGGGACAGGGGATAGCACTGAAGCTTTCTTT. This gives the protein CAISGTGDSTEAFF.

This chain joins TRBV11-3 and TRBJ2-1; the match to TRBD2 covers 7 bases. The V segment lost 1 base and the J segment 0 bases; nucleotides outside the gene matches: 3. CDR3 length: 16 amino acids. CDR1 and CDR2 from the germline V gene are SGHNT and YENEEA. Here the CDR3 reads CASSLGGGSSYNEQFF. CDR3 DNA sequence: TGTGCCAGCAGCTTAGGGGGCGGGAGCTCCTACAATGAGCAGTTCTTC.

V usage is TRBV14 and J usage is TRBJ1-4, with D possibly being TRBD1 (5 bases). The V end was cut by 0 bases, the J end by 3 bases, with 11 bases between. Germline CDR1 is SGHDN and CDR2 is FVKESK. This CDR3 contains 16 residues. The CDR3 sequence: CASSQDPGSANEKLFF. The CDR3 DNA reads TGTGCCAGCAGCCAAGATCCAGGGTCAGCTAATGAAAAACTGTTTTTT.

In this sample, this clone turned up a few times. The genes are TRBV5-1 and TRBJ2-7; 7 bases map to TRBD1. Looked up from germline, CDR1 is SGHRS and CDR2 is YFSETQ. With 0 bases clipped from V and 3 bases from J, the junction kept 3 bases outside the gene matches. The CDR3 runs to 14 residues. The CDR3 region is CASSLDRGNYEQYF. The CDR3, as DNA: TGCGCCAGCAGCTTGGACAGGGGCAACTACGAGCAGTACTTC.

The chain carries TRBV11-2 and TRBJ1-1, with a possible D match to TRBD1 (5 bases). Per germline, CDR1 SGHAT and CDR2 FQNNGV. The CDR3 contains 13 residues. V gave up 0 bases and J gave up 4 bases, with 6 bases separating them. CDR3 bases: TGTGCCAGCAGCTTAGATCAGGGCACTGAAGCTTTCTTT. Translating it yields CASSLDQGTEAFF.

The genes are TRBV7-9 and TRBJ2-7; D gene uncertain. The germline CDR1 and CDR2 sequences are SEHNR and FQNEAQ (reference sequence). Trimming cost V 5 bases and J 1 base, with 15 bases left between them. The CDR3 has 15 residues. Written as DNA, the CDR3 is TGTGCCAGCAGCCCGCGCGTGTGGAGTTCCTACGAGCAGTACTTC. Amino acid sequence: CASSPRVWSSYEQYF.

This chain connects TRBV7-2 to TRBJ2-7; D is possibly TRBD1 (7 bases). This CDR3 region has 15 residues. Germline assignment: CDR1 SGHTA and CDR2 FQGNSA. The ends were cut back, 8 bases at V and 5 bases at J, with 22 bases in the middle. CDR3 nucleotides: TGTGCCAGCGAGGCCCGGTCCAGGGGGAGGAACGAGCAGTACTTC. Its translation: CASEARSRGRNEQYF.

This clone was found once. The chain has TRBV25-1 and TRBJ2-5; maybe TRBD1 (5 bases). This CDR3 spans 14 amino acids. Trimming pared 6 bases from V and 1 base from J, leaving 12 bases between. Germline CDR1 reads MGHDK; CDR2 reads SYGVNS. The CDR3 region has the DNA TGTGCCAGCAGGGGAAACAGGCTCCAAGAGACCCAGTACTTC. It specifies CASRGNRLQETQYF.

This clone was seen only a few times. The V gene is TRBV5-6, the J gene TRBJ2-7; TRBD2 matches 9 bases. Germline assignment: CDR1 SGHDT and CDR2 YYEEEE. V gave up 4 bases and J gave up 3 bases; unmatched junction bases: 8. CDR3 size: 15 residues. In DNA form, the CDR3 reads TGTGCCAGCAGCCCTCTGACTAGCGGCTACTACGAGCAGTACTTC. Translation gives CASSPLTSGYYEQYF.